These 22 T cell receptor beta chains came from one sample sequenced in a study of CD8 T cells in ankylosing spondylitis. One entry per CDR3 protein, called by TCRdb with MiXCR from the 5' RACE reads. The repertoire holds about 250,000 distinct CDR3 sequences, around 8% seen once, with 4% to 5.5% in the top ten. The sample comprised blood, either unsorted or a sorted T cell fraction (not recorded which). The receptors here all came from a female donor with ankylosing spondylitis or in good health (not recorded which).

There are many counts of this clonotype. Here the CDR3 DNA reads TGCAGTGCTTCTGCCGGGGGCACTGGAAACACCATATATTTT. Its translation: CSASAGGTGNTIYF. The chain uses TRBV20-1 and TRBJ1-3; D perhaps matches TRBD1 (6 bases). Trimming shortened V by 5 bases and J by 2 bases, and 13 bases separated the two germline ends. CDR1 is DFQATT, CDR2 SNEGSKA, per germline (reference sequence). This CDR3 contains 14 residues.

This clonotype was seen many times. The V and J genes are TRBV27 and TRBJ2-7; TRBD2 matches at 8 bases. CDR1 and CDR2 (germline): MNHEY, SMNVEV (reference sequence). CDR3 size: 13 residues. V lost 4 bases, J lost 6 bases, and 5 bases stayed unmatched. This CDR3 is CASSSGTRSEQYF. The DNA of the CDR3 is TGTGCCAGCAGTTCCGGGACTAGATCCGAGCAGTACTTC.

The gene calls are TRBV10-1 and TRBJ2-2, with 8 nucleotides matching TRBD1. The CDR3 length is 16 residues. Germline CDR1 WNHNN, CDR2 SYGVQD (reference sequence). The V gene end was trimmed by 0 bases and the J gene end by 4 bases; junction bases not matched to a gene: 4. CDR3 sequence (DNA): TGCGCCAGCAGTGAGTCCGACAGGGGTGGCACCGGGGAGCTGTTTTTT. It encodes CASSESDRGGTGELFF.

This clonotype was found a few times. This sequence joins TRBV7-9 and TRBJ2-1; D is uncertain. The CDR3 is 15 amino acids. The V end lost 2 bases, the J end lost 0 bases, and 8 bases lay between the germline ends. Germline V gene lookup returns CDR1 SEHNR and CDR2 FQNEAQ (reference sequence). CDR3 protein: CASSLREPSYNEQFF. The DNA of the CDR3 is TGTGCCAGCAGCTTAAGGGAACCCTCCTACAATGAGCAGTTCTTC. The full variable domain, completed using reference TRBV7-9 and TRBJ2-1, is DTGVSQNPRHKITKRGQNVTFRCDPISEHNRLYWYRQTLGQGPEFLTYFQNEAQLEKSRLLSDRFSAERPKGSFSTLEIQRTEQGDSAMYLCASSLREPSYNEQFFGPGTRLTVL.

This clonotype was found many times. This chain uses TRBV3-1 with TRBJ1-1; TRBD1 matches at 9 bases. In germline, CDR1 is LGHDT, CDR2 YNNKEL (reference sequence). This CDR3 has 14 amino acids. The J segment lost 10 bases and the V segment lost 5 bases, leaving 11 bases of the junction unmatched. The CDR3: CASSLKMTGGRAFF. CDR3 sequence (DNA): TGTGCCAGCAGCTTAAAGATGACAGGGGGTCGAGCTTTCTTT. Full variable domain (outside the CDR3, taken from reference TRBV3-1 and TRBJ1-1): DTAVSQTPKYLVTQMGNDKSIKCEQNLGHDTMYWYKQDSKKFLKIMFSYNNKELIINETVPNRFSPKSPDKAHLNLHINSLELGDSAVYFCASSLKMTGGRAFFGQGTRLTVV.

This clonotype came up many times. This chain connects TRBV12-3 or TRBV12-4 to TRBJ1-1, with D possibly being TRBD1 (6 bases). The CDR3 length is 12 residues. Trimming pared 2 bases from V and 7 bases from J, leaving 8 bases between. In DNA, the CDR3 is TGTGCCAGCAGTTTATGGACAGATGAAGCTTTCTTT. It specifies CASSLWTDEAFF.

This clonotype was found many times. This CDR3 reads CASSPHREEQFF. The CDR3 DNA sequence: TGTGCCAGCAGCCCCCACAGGGAGGAGCAGTTCTTC. The chain links TRBV7-2 to TRBJ2-1; maybe TRBD1 (6 bases). From germline, CDR1 is SGHTA and CDR2 FQGNSA. The CDR3 covers 12 residues. The V end was cut by 5 bases, the J end by 10 bases, with 12 bases between. The whole variable domain, filled in from reference TRBV7-2 and TRBJ2-1, reads GAGVSQSPSNKVTEKGKDVELRCDPISGHTALYWYRQSLGQGLEFLIYFQGNSAPDKSGLPSDRFSAERTGGSVSTLTIQRTQQEDSAVYLCASSPHREEQFFGPGTRLTVL.

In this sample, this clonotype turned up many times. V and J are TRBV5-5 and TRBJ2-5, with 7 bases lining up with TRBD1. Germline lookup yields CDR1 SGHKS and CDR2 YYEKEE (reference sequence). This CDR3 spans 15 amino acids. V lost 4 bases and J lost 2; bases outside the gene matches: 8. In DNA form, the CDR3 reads TGTGCCAGCAGCCAATGGACAGGATCTCAAGAGACCCAGTACTTC. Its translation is CASSQWTGSQETQYF.

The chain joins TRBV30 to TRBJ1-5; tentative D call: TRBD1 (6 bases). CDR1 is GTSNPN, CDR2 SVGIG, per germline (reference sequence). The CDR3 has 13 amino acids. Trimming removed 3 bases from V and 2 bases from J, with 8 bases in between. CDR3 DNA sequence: TGTGCCTGGAGGACAGGTGGCAATCAGCCCCAGCATTTT. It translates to CAWRTGGNQPQHF.

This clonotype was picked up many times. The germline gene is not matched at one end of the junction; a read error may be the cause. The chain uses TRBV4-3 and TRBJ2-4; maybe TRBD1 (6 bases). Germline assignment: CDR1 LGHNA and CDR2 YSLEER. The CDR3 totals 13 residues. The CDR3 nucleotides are TGCGCCAGCAGCCAAGATCTATGGGCAGGGGTGGACTTC. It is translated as CASSQDLWAGVDF.

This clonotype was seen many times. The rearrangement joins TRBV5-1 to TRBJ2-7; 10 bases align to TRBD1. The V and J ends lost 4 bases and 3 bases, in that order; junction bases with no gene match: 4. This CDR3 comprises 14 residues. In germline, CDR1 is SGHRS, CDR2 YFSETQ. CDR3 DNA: TGCGCCAGCAGCCTGGGACAGGGGAACTACGAGCAGTACTTC. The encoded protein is CASSLGQGNYEQYF.

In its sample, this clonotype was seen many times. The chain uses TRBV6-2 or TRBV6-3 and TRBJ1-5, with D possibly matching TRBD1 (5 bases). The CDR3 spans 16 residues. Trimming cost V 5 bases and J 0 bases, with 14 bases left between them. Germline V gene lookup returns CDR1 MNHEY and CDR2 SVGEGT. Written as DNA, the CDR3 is TGTGCCAGCAGTGGACGGGGACCGTATAGCAATCAGCCCCAGCATTTT. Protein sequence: CASSGRGPYSNQPQHF.

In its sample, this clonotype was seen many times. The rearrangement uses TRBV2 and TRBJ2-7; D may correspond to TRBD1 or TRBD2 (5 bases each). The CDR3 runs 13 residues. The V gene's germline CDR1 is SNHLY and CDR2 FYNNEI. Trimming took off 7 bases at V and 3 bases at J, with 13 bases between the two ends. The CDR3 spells CASTLGRFYEQYF. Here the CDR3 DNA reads TGTGCCAGCACTTTGGGACGGTTCTACGAGCAGTACTTC. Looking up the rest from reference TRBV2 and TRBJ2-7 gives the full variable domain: EPEVTQTPSHQVTQMGQEVILRCVPISNHLYFYWYRQILGQKVEFLVSFYNNEISEKSEIFDDQFSVERPDGSNFTLKIRSTKLEDSAMYFCASTLGRFYEQYFGPGTRLTVT.

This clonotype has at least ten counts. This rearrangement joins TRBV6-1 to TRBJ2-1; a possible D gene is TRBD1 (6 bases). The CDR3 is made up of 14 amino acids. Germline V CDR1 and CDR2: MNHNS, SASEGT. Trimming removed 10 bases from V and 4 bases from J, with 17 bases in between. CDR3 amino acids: CATRNREYYNEQFF. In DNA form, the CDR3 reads TGTGCCACCCGAAACAGGGAGTATTACAATGAGCAGTTCTTC.

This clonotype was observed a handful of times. The CDR3 is CASNNRGIGTQYF. The CDR3 DNA reads as TGTGCCAGCAACAACAGGGGAATAGGGACCCAGTACTTC. V gene TRBV7-9 combines with J gene TRBJ2-5, with 7 bases that match TRBD1. Per germline, CDR1 SEHNR and CDR2 FQNEAQ (reference sequence). This CDR3 region has 13 residues. V shed 7 bases, J shed 7 bases, and the junction held 9 bases outside the gene matches.

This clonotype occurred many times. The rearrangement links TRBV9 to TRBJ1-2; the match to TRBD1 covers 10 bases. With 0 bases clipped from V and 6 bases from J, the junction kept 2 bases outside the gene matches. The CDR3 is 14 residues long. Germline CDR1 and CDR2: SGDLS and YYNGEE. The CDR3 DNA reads TGTGCCAGCAGCGTAGGGGGACAGGGGAATGGCTACACCTTC. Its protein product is CASSVGGQGNGYTF.

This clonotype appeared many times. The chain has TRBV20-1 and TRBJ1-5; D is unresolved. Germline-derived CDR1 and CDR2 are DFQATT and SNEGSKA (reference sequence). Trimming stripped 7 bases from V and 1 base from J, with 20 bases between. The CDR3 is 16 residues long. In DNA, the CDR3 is TGCAGTGTCGGTCCCCCATGGAGTCGAAGCAATCAGCCCCAGCATTTT. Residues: CSVGPPWSRSNQPQHF.

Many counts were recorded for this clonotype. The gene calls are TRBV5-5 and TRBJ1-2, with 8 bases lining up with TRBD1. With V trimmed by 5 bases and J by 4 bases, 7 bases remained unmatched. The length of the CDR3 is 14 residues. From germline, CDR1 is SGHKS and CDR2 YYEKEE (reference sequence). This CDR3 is CASSVDRAIYGYTF. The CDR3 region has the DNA TGTGCCAGCAGTGTGGACAGGGCCATCTATGGCTACACCTTC.

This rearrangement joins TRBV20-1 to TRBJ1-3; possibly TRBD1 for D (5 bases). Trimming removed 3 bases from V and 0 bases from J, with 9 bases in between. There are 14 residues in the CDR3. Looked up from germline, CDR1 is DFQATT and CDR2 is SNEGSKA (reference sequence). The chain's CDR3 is CSARHTGSGNTIYF. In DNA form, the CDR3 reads TGCAGTGCTAGGCATACAGGCTCTGGAAACACCATATATTTT.

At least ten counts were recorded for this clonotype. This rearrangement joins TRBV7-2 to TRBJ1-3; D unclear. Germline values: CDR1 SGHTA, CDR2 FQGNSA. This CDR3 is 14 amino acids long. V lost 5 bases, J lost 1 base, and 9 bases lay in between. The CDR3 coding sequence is TGTGCCAGCAGCCGAACCGCTTCTGGAAACACCATATATTTT. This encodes CASSRTASGNTIYF. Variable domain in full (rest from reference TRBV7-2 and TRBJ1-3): GAGVSQSPSNKVTEKGKDVELRCDPISGHTALYWYRQSLGQGLEFLIYFQGNSAPDKSGLPSDRFSAERTGGSVSTLTIQRTQQEDSAVYLCASSRTASGNTIYFGEGSWLTVV.

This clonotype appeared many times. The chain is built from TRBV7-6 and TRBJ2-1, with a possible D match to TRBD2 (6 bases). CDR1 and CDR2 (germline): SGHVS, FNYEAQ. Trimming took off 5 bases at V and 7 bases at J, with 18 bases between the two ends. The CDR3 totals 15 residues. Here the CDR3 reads CASSPARRAINEQFF. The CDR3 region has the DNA TGTGCCAGCAGCCCGGCTAGGAGGGCCATTAATGAGCAGTTCTTC.

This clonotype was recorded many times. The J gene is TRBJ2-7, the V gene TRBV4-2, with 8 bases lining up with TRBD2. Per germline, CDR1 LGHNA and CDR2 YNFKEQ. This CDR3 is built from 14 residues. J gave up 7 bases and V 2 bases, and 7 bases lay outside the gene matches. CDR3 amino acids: CASSQRAGEREQYF. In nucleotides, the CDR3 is TGTGCCAGCAGCCAACGAGCGGGAGAGCGGGAGCAGTACTTC.